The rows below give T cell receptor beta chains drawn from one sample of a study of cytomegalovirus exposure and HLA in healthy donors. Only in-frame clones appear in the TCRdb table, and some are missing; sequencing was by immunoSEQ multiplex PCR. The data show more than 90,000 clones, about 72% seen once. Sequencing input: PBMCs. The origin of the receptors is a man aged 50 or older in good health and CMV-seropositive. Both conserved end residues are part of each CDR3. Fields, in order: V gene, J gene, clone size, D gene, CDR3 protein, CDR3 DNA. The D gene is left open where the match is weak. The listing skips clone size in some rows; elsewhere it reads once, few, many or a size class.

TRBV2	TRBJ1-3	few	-	CASRGVSAGNTIYF	TGTGCCAGCAGAGGAGTATCAGCTGGAAACACCATATATTTT
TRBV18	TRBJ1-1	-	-	CASSATGNTEAFF	TGTGCCAGCTCAGCCACAGGGAACACTGAAGCTTTCTTT
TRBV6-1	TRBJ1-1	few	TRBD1	CASSSGTGVWTEAFF	TGTGCCAGCAGCTCTGGGACAGGGGTTTGGACTGAAGCTTTCTTT
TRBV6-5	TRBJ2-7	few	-	CASSFLRDTSYEQYF	TGTGCCAGCAGTTTCCTCCGGGACACTAGCTACGAGCAGTACTTC
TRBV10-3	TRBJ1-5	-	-	CAISDGRVNQPQHF	TGTGCCATCAGTGACGGCAGGGTAAATCAGCCCCAGCATTTT
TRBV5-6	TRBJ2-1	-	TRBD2	CASSLTSGYNEQFF	TGTGCCAGCAGCTTGACTAGCGGGTACAATGAGCAGTTCTTC
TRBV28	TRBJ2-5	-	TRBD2	CASSPTLGGIQETQYF	TGTGCCAGCAGTCCAACCCTCGGGGGGATCCAAGAGACCCAGTACTTC
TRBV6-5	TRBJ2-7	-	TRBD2	CASSYSKPSGAYEQYF	TGTGCCAGCAGTTACTCGAAGCCTAGCGGGGCCTACGAGCAGTACTTC
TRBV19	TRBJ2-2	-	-	CASSTYTGELFF	TGTGCCAGTAGTACCTACACCGGGGAGCTGTTTTTT
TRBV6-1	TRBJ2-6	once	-	CASSEAYSISGANVLTF	TGTGCCAGCAGTGAAGCATACTCCATCTCTGGGGCCAACGTCCTGACTTTC
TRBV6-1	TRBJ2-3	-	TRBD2	CASSALPSGRPTDTQYF	TGTGCCAGCAGTGCCCTACCTAGCGGCCGGCCCACAGATACGCAGTATTTT
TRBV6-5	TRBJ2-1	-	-	CASSYSSVRSYNEQFF	TGTGCCAGCAGTTACTCTTCGGTTCGCTCCTACAATGAGCAGTTCTTC
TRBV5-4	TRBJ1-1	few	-	CASSSVGRAIGTEAFF	TGTGCCAGCAGCTCTGTCGGCAGGGCTATTGGCACTGAAGCTTTCTTT
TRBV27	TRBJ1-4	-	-	CASSLRQATNEKLFF	TGTGCCAGCAGTCTCAGACAGGCAACTAATGAAAAACTGTTTTTT
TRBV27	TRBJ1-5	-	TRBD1	CASRSRGTGGKQPQHF	TGTGCCAGCAGGAGTAGAGGGACAGGGGGCAAACAGCCCCAGCATTTT
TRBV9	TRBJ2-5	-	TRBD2	CASSVGGGGQETQYF	TGTGCCAGCAGCGTAGGTGGGGGGGGTCAAGAGACCCAGTACTTC
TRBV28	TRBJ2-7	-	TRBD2	CASSLFSQGYLLAGDEQYF	TGTGCCAGCAGTTTATTTAGTCAGGGGTACTTACTAGCGGGCGACGAGCAGTACTTC
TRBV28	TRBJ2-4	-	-	CASSFSGTKNIQYF	TGTGCCAGCAGTTTTAGCGGAACTAAAAACATTCAGTACTTC
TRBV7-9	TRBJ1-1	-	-	CASSLNGRAFF	TGTGCCAGCAGCTTAAATGGGAGAGCTTTCTTT
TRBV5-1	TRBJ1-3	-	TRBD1	CASREGQRSGNTIYF	TGCGCCAGCAGGGAGGGACAGCGCTCTGGAAACACCATATATTTT
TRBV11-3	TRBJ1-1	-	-	CASSLRENTEAFF	TGTGCCAGCAGCCTCAGGGAGAACACTGAAGCTTTCTTT
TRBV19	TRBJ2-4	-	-	CASRGGTSGNIQYF	TGTGCCTCCCGTGGCGGGACCTCGGGGAACATTCAGTACTTC
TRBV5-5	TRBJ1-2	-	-	CASSFEPTAAYGYTF	TGTGCCAGCAGCTTTGAACCGACAGCTGCCTATGGCTACACCTTC
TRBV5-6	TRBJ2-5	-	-	CASSFISFAETQYF	TGTGCCAGCAGCTTTATCTCGTTCGCGGAGACCCAGTACTTC
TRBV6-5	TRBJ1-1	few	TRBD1	CASSYSRGQYEAFF	TGTGCCAGCAGTTACTCGAGGGGACAGTATGAAGCTTTCTTT
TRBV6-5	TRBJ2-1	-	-	CASSSTGVSYNEQFF	TGTGCCAGCAGTTCGACAGGAGTCTCCTACAATGAGCAGTTCTTC
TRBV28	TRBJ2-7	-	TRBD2	CASIPTSGVREQYF	TGTGCCAGCATCCCGACTAGCGGGGTGAGGGAGCAGTACTTC
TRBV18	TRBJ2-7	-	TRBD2	CASSPRTSGRGNEQYF	TGTGCCAGCTCACCTCGGACTAGCGGGAGGGGTAACGAGCAGTACTTC
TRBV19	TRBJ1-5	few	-	CASSIHSSNQPQHF	TGTGCCAGTAGTATTCATTCTAGCAATCAGCCCCAGCATTTT
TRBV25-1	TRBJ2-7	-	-	CASSALRITGFSYEQYF	TGTGCCAGCAGCGCCCTCAGGATAACAGGCTTCTCCTACGAGCAGTACTTC
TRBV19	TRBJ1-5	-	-	CASSAGVRQPQHF	TGTGCCAGTAGCGCAGGTGTACGGCAGCCCCAGCATTTT
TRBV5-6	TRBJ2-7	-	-	CASSLVGRRNYEQYF	TGTGCCAGCAGCTTGGTGGGGAGAAGAAACTACGAGCAGTACTTC
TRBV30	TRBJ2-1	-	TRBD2	CAWSVSSGRPSSYNEQFF	TGTGCCTGGAGTGTTTCTAGCGGGAGACCCAGCTCCTACAATGAGCAGTTCTTC
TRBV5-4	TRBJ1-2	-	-	CASSLRSTGQRSGVGYTF	TGTGCCAGCAGCTTGCGTTCCACGGGACAAAGATCCGGGGTGGGCTACACCTTC
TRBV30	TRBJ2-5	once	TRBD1	CAWAPGQGGLRNTQYF	TGTGCCTGGGCTCCGGGACAGGGGGGCCTGCGGAATACCCAGTACTTC
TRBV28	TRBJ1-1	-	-	CASSSITGNTEAFF	TGTGCCAGCAGTTCAATCACGGGAAACACTGAAGCTTTCTTT
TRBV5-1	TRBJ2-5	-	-	CASSFNQETQYF	TGCGCCAGCAGCTTCAATCAAGAGACCCAGTACTTC
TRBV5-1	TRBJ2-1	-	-	CASSLAPGEHNEQFF	TGCGCCAGCAGCTTGGCGCCAGGGGAGCACAATGAGCAGTTCTTC
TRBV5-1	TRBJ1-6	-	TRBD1	CASSQDGQGDSPLHF	TGCGCCAGCAGCCAAGACGGACAGGGGGATTCACCCCTCCACTTT
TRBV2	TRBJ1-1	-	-	CATGGNPNTEAFF	TGTGCCACCGGGGGGAACCCGAACACTGAAGCTTTCTTT
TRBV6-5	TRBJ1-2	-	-	CASSFQGTYGYTF	TGTGCCAGCAGTTTTCAGGGGACCTATGGCTACACCTTC
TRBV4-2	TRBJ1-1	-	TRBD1	CASSPTHDRAPTEAFF	TGTGCCAGCAGCCCAACCCATGACAGGGCGCCCACTGAAGCTTTCTTT
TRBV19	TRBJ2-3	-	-	CASSIYGLYSSTDTQYF	TGTGCCAGTAGTATATATGGGCTATATTCTAGCACAGATACGCAGTATTTT
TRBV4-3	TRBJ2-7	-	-	CASSQDLTGINYEQYF	TGCGCCAGCAGCCAAGATCTAACAGGAATTAACTACGAGCAGTACTTC
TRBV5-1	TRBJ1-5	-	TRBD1	CASSLSSGGGQPQHF	TGCGCCAGCAGCTTGTCGTCAGGGGGCGGGCAGCCCCAGCATTTT
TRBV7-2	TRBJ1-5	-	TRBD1	CASSQDRGNQPQHF	TGTGCCAGCAGCCAAGACAGGGGCAATCAGCCCCAGCATTTT
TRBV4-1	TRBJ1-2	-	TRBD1	CASSSRQGLGYTF	TGCGCCAGCAGTTCGAGACAGGGTTTAGGCTACACCTTC
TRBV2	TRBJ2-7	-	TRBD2	CASSAALLGGEGQYF	TGTGCCAGCAGCGCTGCCCTACTTGGGGGGGAAGGGCAGTACTTC
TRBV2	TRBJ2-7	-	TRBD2	CASSPSSGGSSYEQYF	TGTGCCAGCAGTCCGTCCAGCGGGGGAAGCTCCTACGAGCAGTACTTC
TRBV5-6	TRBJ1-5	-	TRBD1	CASSFWQGATQPQHF	TGTGCCAGCAGCTTCTGGCAGGGGGCGACTCAGCCCCAGCATTTT
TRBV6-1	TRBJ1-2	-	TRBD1	CASSELSTGRQYGYTF	TGTGCCAGCAGTGAGTTATCGACAGGGCGTCAATATGGCTACACCTTC
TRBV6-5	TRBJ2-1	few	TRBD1	CASSYGQGNWDEQFF	TGTGCCAGCAGTTACGGACAGGGCAACTGGGATGAGCAGTTCTTC
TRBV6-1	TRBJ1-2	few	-	CASSEAGIGGGYYGYTF	TGTGCCAGCAGTGAAGCGGGGATTGGGGGGGGTTACTATGGCTACACCTTC
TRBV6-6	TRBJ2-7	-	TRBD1	CASSYTRTGHNEQYF	TGTGCCAGCAGTTACACCCGGACAGGACACAACGAGCAGTACTTC
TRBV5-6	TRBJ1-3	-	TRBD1	CASSRQGTGNTIYF	TGTGCCAGCAGCCGACAGGGGACTGGAAACACCATATATTTT